Listed below are T cell receptor beta chains from one sample, sequenced in a study of T cell responses to AZD1222 COVID-19 vaccine. Profiling relied on immunoSEQ multiplex PCR, and the TCRdb table lists in-frame clones only, not all of them. The data contain roughly 120,000 clones, approximately 83% of them singletons. The specimen comprised peripheral blood, sampled on day 0 of MenACWY control vaccination. Every receptor here comes from an adult in good health. Each CDR3 is given with its conserved first and last residue. Fields, in order: V gene, clone size, D gene, J gene, CDR3 DNA, CDR3 protein. The D gene is left open where the match is weak. Part of the rows lack a size; the others show once, few, many or a class for expanded clones.

TRBV5-1	few	-	TRBJ2-5	TGCGCCAGCAGCAACCAAGAGACCCAGTACTTC	CASSNQETQYF
TRBV9	-	TRBD1	TRBJ1-2	TGTGCCAGCAGCCCCCGTGACAGGGGCCATGGCTACACCTTC	CASSPRDRGHGYTF
TRBV6-5	-	-	TRBJ1-5	TGTGCCAGCAGTTTCCGAAACAGTTATAGCAATCAGCCCCAGCATTTT	CASSFRNSYSNQPQHF
TRBV28	-	TRBD2	TRBJ2-3	TGTGCCAGCAATTCACAGGGCTCGGGACTAGGAGGAGATACGCAGTATTTT	CASNSQGSGLGGDTQYF
TRBV28	-	TRBD1	TRBJ1-4	TGTGCCAGCAGCAACGTTCCCACGACAGGGCGCGGCGAAAAACTGTTTTTT	CASSNVPTTGRGEKLFF
TRBV6-5	-	-	TRBJ2-7	TGTGCCAGCAACCGGGCCTTCCACTACGAGCAGTACTTC	CASNRAFHYEQYF
TRBV14	-	-	TRBJ2-7	TGTGCCAGCAGCCAAGTTCTTTACTACGAGCAGTACTTC	CASSQVLYYEQYF
TRBV18	-	TRBD2	TRBJ2-1	TGTGCCAGCTCTCCCCGGGACTACCTCAGCAATGAGCAGTTCTTC	CASSPRDYLSNEQFF
TRBV7-2	-	TRBD2	TRBJ2-2	TGTGCCAGCAGCTTAGTAAGCGGGGGGGCCGGCGGGGAGCTGTTTTTT	CASSLVSGGAGGELFF
TRBV7-2	-	-	TRBJ1-3	TGTGCCAGCAGCTTCAAAGGGTCTTTCTCTGGAAACACCATATATTTT	CASSFKGSFSGNTIYF